Reported below is one T cell receptor beta chain. The antigen remains unidentified. The V end lost 6 bases, the J end lost 4 bases, and 14 bases lay between the germline ends. This CDR3 is built from 13 residues. In germline, CDR1 is DFQATT, CDR2 SNEGSKA (reference sequence). The data belong to a study of T-cell memory formation after mild COVID-19. Across the study: TCR clusters largely stayed donor specific. Study results and limitations: Pre-infection memory already had some responding clones, implying cross-reactive memory joined. SARS-CoV-2 specificity of second-wave clones peaking day 37 was unconfirmed.

5'RACE, which relied on constant-segment primers, yielded TCR alpha and TCR beta cDNA libraries carrying sample barcodes and UMIs. TCRdb processed the 5' RACE reads anew with MiXCR; each CDR3 protein has one entry. The table records 450,000 to 700,000 distinct CDR3 sequences, about a sixth of them present only once. Material: PBMCs or a T cell subset sorted from them (not recorded which). The rearrangement joins TRBV20-1 to TRBJ2-3, with D unclear. The TCR was taken from an adult woman who had mild COVID-19 (a few samples of this study predate the infection). Cell type and time point are not known. CDR3 nucleotides: TGCAGTGCGACCCGACCGTCCGCAGATACGCAGTATTTT. This sequence encodes CSATRPSADTQYF.